This TCR beta chain emerged from a study of OX40 agonist ivuxolimab in advanced cancers. Study-level results: With doses of 0.1-3.0 mg/kg, partial responders showed among the lowest clonal expansion.

This clone showed up just once. Its antigen is undetermined. Blood draws occurred at baseline, cycle 4 day 1, and cycle 7 day 1. Libraries were prepared by immunoSEQ multiplex PCR; TCRdb keeps only in-frame clonotypes and omits some of them. Here the sample spans 90,000 to 100,000 clones, more than 85% being singletons. This sequence was found in an adult with an advanced solid tumor such as melanoma, head and neck, liver or kidney cancer. Sequencing used CD4+ or CD8+ T cells sorted from blood, obtained in a trial of the OX40 agonist ivuxolimab.

The CDR3 region is CSATPAGGEQFF. The CDR3, as DNA: TGCAGCGCTACACCGGCAGGGGGTGAGCAGTTCTTC. The chain combines TRBV29-1 with TRBJ2-1; TRBD1 matches 7 bases. V was clipped by 7 bases and J by 9 bases; unmatched bases: 9. The CDR3 runs to 12 residues. CDR1 is SQVTM and CDR2 is ANQGSEA in the germline V gene.